These 3 T cell receptor beta chains originate from one sample sequenced in a study of T cells in women clearing cervical HPV infection. Sequencing was performed with immunoSEQ multiplex PCR; in TCRdb, only in-frame clones are kept and a portion is missing. Here the sample table reports about 32,000 clones. Sequenced: blood buffy coat. All receptors derive from a woman between 18 and 75 years old with a cervical HPV16 infection that either progressed to CIN3+ or cleared (not recorded which).

Of note for this clone: The sequence runs out 3 residues before the end of the CDR3; the remainder is reconstructed from the germline J gene. The V gene is TRBV2, the J gene TRBJ1-2, with D perhaps TRBD1 (5 bases). Germline-derived CDR1 and CDR2 are SNHLY and FYNNEI. The CDR3 extends over 15 amino acids. The sequenced CDR3 bases are TGTGCCAGCAGTGAGGGACTAGCGGGGGGGACCTGC. Translation: CASSEGLAGGTC. The entire CDR3 reads CASSEGLAGGTCYTF.

Comment on this clone: The read finishes 3 residues shy of the CDR3 end, and the germline J gene is used to complete it. The V gene is TRBV7-9, the J gene TRBJ2-1; 7 nucleotides match TRBD2. Unmatched junction bases numbered 7, after V lost 4 bases and J lost 7 bases. Germline V gene sequence: CDR1 SEHNR, CDR2 FQNEAQ (reference sequence). This CDR3 comprises 14 residues. The CDR3: CASSSWVGGNEQFF. The DNA read from the CDR3 is TGTGCCAGCAGCTCCTGGGTCGGGGGGAATGAG.

Concerning this clone: The same CDR3 also results from other DNA sequences found in this sample. The CDR3 bases that were read are TGTGCCAGCAGTGATCCTGGACACTCTGGAAACACC. It yields the protein CASSDPGHSGNT. The complete CDR3 sequence is CASSDPGHSGNTIYF. The chain joins TRBV6-1 to TRBJ1-3; D is perhaps TRBD1 (5 bases). The missing CDR3 end, 3 residues past where the read stops, is filled in from the germline J gene. The germline gives CDR1 MNHNS, CDR2 SASEGT. V lost 3 bases to trimming and J lost 0 bases, with 9 bases between them. This CDR3 contains 15 residues.